This T cell receptor beta chain was obtained from a study of response to subunit inactivated influenza vaccine. The study's findings and limits: Only a handful of new T cells, the authors suggested, are recruited with each seasonal influenza vaccination.

TCRdb called the RT-PCR reads again in MiXCR, with one record for every CDR3 protein. The sample yields roughly 570,000 distinct CDR3 sequences, 10% to 15% seen once. With respect to this clonotype: Its antigen is not identified.

The CDR3 loop spans 14 amino acids. The V and J ends lost 6 bases and 6 bases respectively, with 19 bases between them. Germline V gene lookup returns CDR1 SGHRS and CDR2 YFSETQ. Sequenced material: PBMCs from blood, taken 45 days after vaccination. The TCR comes from a man aged 45-60 years who received an inactivated influenza vaccine. This chain joins TRBV5-1 and TRBJ2-7; no clear D. The CDR3: CASKKRLTSAEQYF. The CDR3 bases are TGCGCCAGCAAGAAAAGGCTGACGTCCGCCGAGCAGTACTTC.